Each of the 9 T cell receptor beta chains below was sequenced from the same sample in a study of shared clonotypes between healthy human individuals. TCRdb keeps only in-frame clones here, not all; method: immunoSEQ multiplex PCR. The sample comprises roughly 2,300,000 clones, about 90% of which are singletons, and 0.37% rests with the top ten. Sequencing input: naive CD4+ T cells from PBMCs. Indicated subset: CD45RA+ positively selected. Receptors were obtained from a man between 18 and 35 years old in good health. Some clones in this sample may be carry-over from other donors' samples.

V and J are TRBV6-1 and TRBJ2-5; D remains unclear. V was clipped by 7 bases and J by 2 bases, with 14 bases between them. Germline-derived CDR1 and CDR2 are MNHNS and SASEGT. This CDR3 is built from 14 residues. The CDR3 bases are TGTGCCAGCAACCCCTCAGCGTTGCAAGAGACCCAGTACTTC. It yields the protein CASNPSALQETQYF.

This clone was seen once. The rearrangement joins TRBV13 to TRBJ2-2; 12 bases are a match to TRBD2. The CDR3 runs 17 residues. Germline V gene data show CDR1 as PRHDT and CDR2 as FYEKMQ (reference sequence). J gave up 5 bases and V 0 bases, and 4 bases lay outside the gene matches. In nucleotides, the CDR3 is TGTGCCAGCAGCTTAGGGACTAGCGGGAGAGGGACCGGGGAGCTGTTTTTT. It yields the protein CASSLGTSGRGTGELFF. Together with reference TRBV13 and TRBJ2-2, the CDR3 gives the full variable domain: AAGVIQSPRHLIKEKRETATLKCYPIPRHDTVYWYQQGPGQDPQFLISFYEKMQSDKGSIPDRFSAQQFSDYHSELNMSSLELGDSALYFCASSLGTSGRGTGELFFGEGSRLTVL.

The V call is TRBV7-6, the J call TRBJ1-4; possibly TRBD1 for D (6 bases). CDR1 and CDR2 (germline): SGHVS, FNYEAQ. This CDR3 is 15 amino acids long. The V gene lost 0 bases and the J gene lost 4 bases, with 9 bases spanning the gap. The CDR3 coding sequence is TGTGCCAGCAGCTTAGCGTCAGGGGATAATGAAAAACTGTTTTTT. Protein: CASSLASGDNEKLFF.

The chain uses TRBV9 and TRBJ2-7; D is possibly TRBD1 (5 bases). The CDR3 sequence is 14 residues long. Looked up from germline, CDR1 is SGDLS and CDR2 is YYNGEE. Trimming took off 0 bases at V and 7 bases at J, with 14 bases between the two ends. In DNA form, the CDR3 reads TGTGCCAGCAGCGTAGTTCCCAGGGTTAGGGAGCAGTACTTC. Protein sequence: CASSVVPRVREQYF.

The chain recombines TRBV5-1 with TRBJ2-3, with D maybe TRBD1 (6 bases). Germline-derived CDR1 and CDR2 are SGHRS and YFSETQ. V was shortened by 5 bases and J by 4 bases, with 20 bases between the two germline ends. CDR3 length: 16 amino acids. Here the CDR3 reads CASRPGRGVVADTQYF. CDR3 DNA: TGCGCCAGCAGGCCGGGCAGGGGCGTAGTGGCAGATACGCAGTATTTT.

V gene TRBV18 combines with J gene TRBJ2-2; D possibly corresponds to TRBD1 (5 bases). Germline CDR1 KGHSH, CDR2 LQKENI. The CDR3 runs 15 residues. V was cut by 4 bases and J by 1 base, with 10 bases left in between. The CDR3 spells CASSLQTENTGELFF. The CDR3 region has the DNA TGTGCCAGCTCACTGCAGACAGAGAACACCGGGGAGCTGTTTTTT.

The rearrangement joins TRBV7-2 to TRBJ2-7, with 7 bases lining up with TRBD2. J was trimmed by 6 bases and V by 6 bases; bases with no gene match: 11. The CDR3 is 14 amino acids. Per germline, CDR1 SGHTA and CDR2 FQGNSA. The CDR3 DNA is TGTGCCAGCAGAATGGGGGGGGAAGGAGTCGAGCAGTACTTC. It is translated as CASRMGGEGVEQYF.

CDR3 sequence: CASSSRLNTEAFF. Written as DNA, the CDR3 is TGTGCCAGCAGCTCTAGGTTGAACACTGAAGCTTTCTTT. J is TRBJ1-1 and V is TRBV11-2, with D uncertain. The CDR3 covers 13 residues. Trimming shortened V by 4 bases and J by 0 bases, and 6 bases separated the two germline ends. Germline V gene lookup returns CDR1 SGHAT and CDR2 FQNNGV. Filled out from reference TRBV11-2 and TRBJ1-1, the complete variable domain reads EAGVAQSPRYKIIEKRQSVAFWCNPISGHATLYWYQQILGQGPKLLIQFQNNGVVDDSQLPKDRFSAERLKGVDSTLKIQPAKLEDSAVYLCASSSRLNTEAFFGQGTRLTVV.

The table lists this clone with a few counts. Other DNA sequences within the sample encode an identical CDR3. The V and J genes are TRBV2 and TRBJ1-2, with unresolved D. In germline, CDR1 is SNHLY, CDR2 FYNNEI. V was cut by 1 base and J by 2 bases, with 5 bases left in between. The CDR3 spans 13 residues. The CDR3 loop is CASSEGQNYGYTF. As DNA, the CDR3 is TGTGCCAGCAGTGAAGGTCAGAACTATGGCTACACCTTC.